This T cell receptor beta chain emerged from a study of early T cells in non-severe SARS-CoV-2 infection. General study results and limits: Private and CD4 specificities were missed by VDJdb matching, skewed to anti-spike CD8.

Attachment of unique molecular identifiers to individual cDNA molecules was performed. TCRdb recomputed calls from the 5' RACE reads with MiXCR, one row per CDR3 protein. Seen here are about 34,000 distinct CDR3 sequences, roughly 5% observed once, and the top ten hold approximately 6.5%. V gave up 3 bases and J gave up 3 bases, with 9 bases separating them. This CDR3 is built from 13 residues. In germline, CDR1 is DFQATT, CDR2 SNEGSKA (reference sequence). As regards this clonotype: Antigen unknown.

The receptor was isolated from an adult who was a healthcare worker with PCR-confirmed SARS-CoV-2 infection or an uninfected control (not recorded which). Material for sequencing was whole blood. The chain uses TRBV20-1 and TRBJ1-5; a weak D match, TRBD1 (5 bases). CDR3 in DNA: TGCAGTGCTAGTCTAGGGGACAATCAGCCCCAGCATTTT. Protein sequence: CSASLGDNQPQHF.